Shown below are 26 T cell receptor beta chains from a single sample sequenced in a study of blood T cells in healthy people across ages. For the second PCR, which ran for 7 to 11 cycles, a sample-barcoded 5' primer and a J-beta primer mix were used. TCRdb called the 5' RACE reads again in MiXCR, with one record for every CDR3 protein. The table shows about 1.6 million distinct CDR3 sequences, with roughly 30% occurring only once. Specimen: blood. These receptors all stem from a woman aged 30 to 39 in good health.

The J gene is TRBJ2-1, the V gene TRBV28; 10 nucleotides match TRBD2. Trimming at V came to 10 bases and at J to 3 bases, leaving 9 bases not matched to a gene. The CDR3 contains 15 residues. The germline gives CDR1 MDHEN, CDR2 SYDVKM. This chain's CDR3 is CAILEGTSDYNEQFF. The CDR3 DNA follows: TGTGCCATCCTCGAGGGGACTAGCGACTACAATGAGCAGTTCTTC.

This clonotype has only a few counts. The chain recombines TRBV12-3 or TRBV12-4 with TRBJ1-1; TRBD1 might be the D (6 bases). V was shortened by 7 bases and J by 6 bases, with 12 bases between the two germline ends. The CDR3 contains 12 residues. CDR3 DNA: TGTGCCAGCAACGGGGGGCGGGCTGAAGCTTTCTTT. This encodes CASNGGRAEAFF.

This clonotype was observed a handful of times. J is TRBJ2-3 and V is TRBV5-1; perhaps TRBD2 as D (5 bases). Trimming took 4 bases from V and 5 from J, leaving 17 bases between them. Germline V gene sequence: CDR1 SGHRS, CDR2 YFSETQ. CDR3 size: 15 residues. The CDR3 sequence is CASSPVGSNVDTQYF. CDR3 nucleotide sequence: TGCGCCAGCAGCCCTGTAGGGAGTAATGTAGATACGCAGTATTTT.

This clonotype was picked up a small number of times. V and J are TRBV20-1 and TRBJ2-3; D gene unclear. The CDR3 sequence is 13 residues long. V lost 5 bases and J 3 bases, leaving 12 bases between the germline ends. The germline CDR1 and CDR2 sequences are DFQATT and SNEGSKA (reference sequence). The CDR3 region is CSAALRLTDTQYF. CDR3 DNA: TGCAGTGCTGCGCTGAGGCTGACAGATACGCAGTATTTT.

The chain recombines TRBV6-2 or TRBV6-3 with TRBJ2-5; D not certain. The J call may be in error: the DNA end matches TRBJ2-7 better. The CDR3 length is 11 residues. The V gene's germline CDR1 is MNHEY and CDR2 SVGEGT. CDR3: CVTNTRYEQYF. CDR3 sequence (DNA): TGTGTCACCAACACTCGGTACGAGCAGTACTTC.

The J gene is TRBJ2-5, the V gene TRBV6-6; D gene uncertain. This CDR3 region has 14 residues. V was shortened by 2 bases and J by 1 base, with 8 bases between the two germline ends. CDR1 MNHNY and CDR2 SVGAGI come from the germline V gene (reference sequence). The CDR3 reads CASSYIPTQETQYF. In DNA form, the CDR3 reads TGTGCCAGCAGTTACATCCCTACCCAAGAGACCCAGTACTTC.

This clonotype appeared a few times. The chain recombines TRBV20-1 with TRBJ2-7, with 10 bases aligning to TRBD2. In germline, CDR1 is DFQATT, CDR2 SNEGSKA (reference sequence). This CDR3 is built from 17 residues. V shed 1 base, J shed 1 base, and the junction held 10 bases outside the gene matches. CDR3 sequence (DNA): TGCAGTGCTAGAGCCGGTGGGGTAGCGGGAGGATCCTACGAGCAGTACTTC. It specifies CSARAGGVAGGSYEQYF.

The gene calls are TRBV6-5 and TRBJ2-6, with D perhaps matching TRBD2 (5 bases). V lost 2 bases, J lost 2 bases, and 10 bases lay in between. The CDR3 is made up of 16 amino acids. The germline V gene encodes CDR1 MNHEY and CDR2 SVGAGI. CDR3 DNA sequence: TGTGCCAGCAGTTACCCCTCGGGGACTGGGGCCAACGTCCTGACTTTC. Amino acids: CASSYPSGTGANVLTF.

The rearrangement joins TRBV30 to TRBJ1-6; D call uncertain. The CDR3 totals 13 residues. Trimming took 7 bases from V and 7 from J, leaving 14 bases between them. CDR1 and CDR2 (germline): GTSNPN, SVGIG (reference sequence). The CDR3 nucleotides read TGTGCCTCGGGAGGGAGGGAGAATTCACCCCTCCACTTT. This codes for CASGGRENSPLHF.

This clonotype was seen a few times. The gene calls are TRBV29-1 and TRBJ2-7, with TRBD1 matching 10 bases. The trim removed 8 bases at V and 7 bases at J, leaving 11 bases unmatched. Per the germline V gene, CDR1 is SQVTM and CDR2 is ANQGSEA. The CDR3 runs 13 residues. The CDR3 DNA reads as TGCAGCTACAGTGGGACAGGGGTATTGGAGCAGTACTTC. Its translation is CSYSGTGVLEQYF.

This clonotype was counted only a few times. The rearrangement links TRBV7-9 to TRBJ2-7; D assignment may be TRBD1 or TRBD2 (5 bases each). The CDR3 totals 15 residues. The germline gives CDR1 SEHNR, CDR2 FQNEAQ (reference sequence). Trimming stripped 3 bases from V and 2 bases from J, with 14 bases between. CDR3 sequence (DNA): TGTGCCAGCAGCTTCGGGACCGCCATAACCTACGAGCAGTACTTC. Residues: CASSFGTAITYEQYF.

V and J are TRBV18 and TRBJ2-5, with TRBD2 matching 8 bases. Gene TRBJ2-7 matches the end of the DNA better, so the J call may be wrong. This CDR3 is built from 15 residues. From germline, CDR1 is KGHSH and CDR2 LQKENI. The CDR3 sequence: CASSLPGGKAYEQYF. CDR3 in DNA: TGTGCCAGCTCGCTTCCGGGGGGGAAGGCCTACGAGCAGTACTTC.

Remarks on this clonotype: Germline is not matched at one junction end, which may reflect a read error. J is TRBJ2-2 and V is TRBV7-3; perhaps TRBD2 as D (5 bases). This CDR3 region has 14 residues. CDR1 SGHTA and CDR2 FQGTGA come from the germline V gene. The CDR3 sequence is CAGSLGNSAGELFF. The CDR3 DNA sequence: TGTGCCGGCAGCTTAGGGAATAGCGCCGGGGAGCTGTTTTTT.

This clonotype occurred a few times. V gene TRBV12-3 or TRBV12-4 combines with J gene TRBJ1-1; D is perhaps TRBD1 (5 bases). CDR3 length equals 15 residues. V was trimmed by 5 bases and J by 4 bases, leaving 17 bases between them. The DNA for the CDR3 is TGTGCCAGCAGTAGAACCGGGGGGGTCGGCACTGAAGCTTTCTTT. Its protein product is CASSRTGGVGTEAFF.

This clonotype is a singleton in its sample. This rearrangement joins TRBV29-1 to TRBJ1-1; possibly TRBD1 for D (5 bases). With 5 bases removed from V and 10 bases from J, the gap between germline ends came to 26 bases. Germline assignment: CDR1 SQVTM and CDR2 ANQGSEA. The CDR3 length is 15 residues. CDR3 region: CSVLILVMRGTGAFF. CDR3 in DNA: TGCAGCGTTTTGATTTTGGTAATGAGGGGCACCGGAGCTTTCTTT.

This rearrangement joins TRBV6-5 to TRBJ2-3; 9 positions match TRBD2. The CDR3 loop spans 15 amino acids. V gave up 0 bases and J gave up 3 bases; unmatched junction bases: 1. CDR1 and CDR2 from the germline V gene are MNHEY and SVGAGI. The CDR3 here is CASSYSGLATDTQYF. DNA for the CDR3: TGTGCCAGCAGTTACTCCGGACTAGCGACAGATACGCAGTATTTT.

As for this clonotype: One end of the junction fails to match germline, which may point to a read error. The J gene is TRBJ2-1, the V gene TRBV27; perhaps TRBD2 as D (6 bases). Germline values: CDR1 MNHEY, CDR2 SMNVEV (reference sequence). This CDR3 region has 14 residues. CDR3 residues: CVSSSKGLRNEQFF. The CDR3 region has the DNA TGTGTCAGCAGTTCCAAGGGACTCCGTAATGAGCAGTTCTTC.

The chain recombines TRBV20-1 with TRBJ2-5; 8 positions agree with TRBD2. TRBJ2-7 explains the end of the DNA better; the J call may be wrong. The germline CDR1 and CDR2 sequences are DFQATT and SNEGSKA (reference sequence). This CDR3 spans 15 amino acids. The CDR3 DNA reads as TGCAGTGCTGGGAAAATCGGGACTAGTCTCTACGAGCAGTACTTC. Its protein is CSAGKIGTSLYEQYF.

This clonotype was seen only a few times. V and J are TRBV25-1 and TRBJ2-4; D unresolved. This CDR3 contains 16 residues. Germline assignment: CDR1 MGHDK and CDR2 SYGVNS. Trimming shortened V by 5 bases and J by 0 bases, and 14 bases separated the two germline ends. The CDR3 reads CASSPKGSLAKNIQYF. DNA for the CDR3: TGTGCCAGCAGTCCTAAGGGCTCCTTAGCCAAAAACATTCAGTACTTC.

The rearrangement uses TRBV10-3 and TRBJ1-5; D not certain. V lost 2 bases to trimming and J lost 2 bases, with 13 bases between them. The germline CDR1 and CDR2 sequences are ENHRY and SYGVKD. The CDR3 extends over 16 amino acids. The CDR3 sequence: CAISETLDGGNQPQHF. In DNA, the CDR3 is TGTGCCATCAGTGAGACTTTAGACGGAGGCAATCAGCCCCAGCATTTT.

This clonotype was seen many times. CDR3 bases: TGCGCCAGCAAGTCTACCCCTGCTGGGAACGAGCAGTACTTC. This translates into CASKSTPAGNEQYF. The chain joins TRBV5-1 to TRBJ2-7; D ambiguous. Trimming left V 6 bases short and J 5 bases short, with 18 bases between. The CDR3 length is 14 residues. Germline V lookup: CDR1 SGHRS, CDR2 YFSETQ. The full variable domain, completed using reference TRBV5-1 and TRBJ2-7, is KAGVTQTPRYLIKTRGQQVTLSCSPISGHRSVSWYQQTPGQGLQFLFEYFSETQRNKGNFPGRFSGRQFSNSRSEMNVSTLELGDSALYLCASKSTPAGNEQYFGPGTRLTVT.

This clonotype was observed at least ten times. CDR3 sequence: CSVAGGPGYEQYF. In nucleotides, the CDR3 is TGCAGCGTTGCCGGGGGGCCGGGTTACGAGCAGTACTTC. The chain has TRBV29-1 and TRBJ2-7, with D maybe TRBD2 (7 bases). This CDR3 has 13 residues. Germline CDR1 is SQVTM and CDR2 is ANQGSEA. V lost 4 bases and J 4 bases, leaving 14 bases between the germline ends.

The chain couples TRBV7-7 to TRBJ2-3; D gene ambiguous. The CDR3 contains 14 residues. Germline V gene data show CDR1 as SSHAT and CDR2 as FNYEAQ (reference sequence). Trimming pared 5 bases from V and 4 bases from J, leaving 13 bases between. The CDR3 nucleotides are TGTGCCAGCAGCGCAACGTTCGGCGCAGATACGCAGTATTTT. Residues: CASSATFGADTQYF.

The chain recombines TRBV20-1 with TRBJ2-4, with D perhaps matching TRBD1 (6 bases). The germline V and J ends were trimmed by 0 bases and 8 bases, with 17 bases remaining between them. The CDR3 runs 15 residues. Germline V gene sequence: CDR1 DFQATT, CDR2 SNEGSKA (reference sequence). CDR3 protein: CSARDSQGRGDIQYF. DNA for the CDR3: TGCAGTGCTAGAGATTCCCAGGGGAGAGGGGACATTCAGTACTTC.

The chain carries TRBV6-1 and TRBJ2-5; TRBD2 aligns across 13 bases. The CDR3 has 15 amino acids. CDR1 MNHNS and CDR2 SASEGT come from the germline V gene. Trimming took 4 bases from V and 11 from J; bases not matched to a gene: 10. CDR3 in amino acids: CASSVLAGGPNEQYF. For the CDR3, the DNA is TGTGCCAGCAGTGTACTAGCGGGGGGGCCCAATGAGCAGTACTTC.

The chain combines TRBV10-3 with TRBJ2-7; D not resolved. V was pared by 3 bases and J by 1 base, with 7 bases between. The CDR3 has 13 amino acids. Germline V gene data show CDR1 as ENHRY and CDR2 as SYGVKD. CDR3 residues: CAISEGDSYEQYF. The CDR3 DNA follows: TGTGCCATCAGTGAAGGCGATTCCTACGAGCAGTACTTC.